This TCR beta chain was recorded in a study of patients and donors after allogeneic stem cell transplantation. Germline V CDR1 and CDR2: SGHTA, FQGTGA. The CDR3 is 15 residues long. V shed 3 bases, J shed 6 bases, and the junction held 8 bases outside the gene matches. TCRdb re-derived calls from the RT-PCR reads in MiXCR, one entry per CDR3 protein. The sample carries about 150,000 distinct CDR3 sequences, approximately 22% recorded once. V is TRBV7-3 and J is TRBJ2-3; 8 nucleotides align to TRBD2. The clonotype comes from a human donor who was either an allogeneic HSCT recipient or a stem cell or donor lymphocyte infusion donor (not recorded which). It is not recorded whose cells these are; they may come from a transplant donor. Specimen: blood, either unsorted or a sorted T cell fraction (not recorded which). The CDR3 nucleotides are TGTGCCAGCAGCTTTACCAGCGGGGGAAGGGATACGCAGTATTTT. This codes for CASSFTSGGRDTQYF.